This T cell receptor (beta chain) was sequenced in a study of T cells in tumors after PD-1 blockade (dated by TCRdb to about 2019). The study in broad terms: Patients with prior checkpoint blockade, systemic immunosuppressant use, or recent radiotherapy or other anti-cancer therapy within 4 weeks were excluded. Treatment consisted of either cemiplimab 350 mg every 2 weeks or pembrolizumab 200 mg every 3 weeks. While on anti-PD-1 treatment, some of the patients also continued taking daily vismodegib 150 mg. An average of 113,528 TCR templates (range about 21,000-257,772) and 35,000 to 40,000 unique clonotypes was obtained for peripheral blood samples. The study performed paired single-cell RNA and TCR sequencing on site-matched tumors from BCC or SCC patients before and after anti-PD-1 therapy. To compare blood and tumor clonotypes, bulk TCR sequencing was performed on approximately ten peripheral blood samples from four to six patients. RECIST version 1.1 was the standard used to evaluate clinical response. What the research found in general, with its limitations: About 40% of TCR clonotypes from the tumor were detected in blood, and certain novel exhausted tumor clones were present in blood collected before treatment, which suggests recruitment from the periphery. Where the novel T cell clones came from was not determined, and possible sources could include lymphoid organs or rare unexpanded clones inside the tumor or in the tumor periphery.

Clipping removes 3 bases from V and 0 bases from J, with 10 as the unmatched junction base count. Via the germline V gene (reference sequence), CDR1 is DFQATT and CDR2 SNEGSKA. The CDR3 spans 17 residues, from the cysteine through the phenylalanine. CDR3 DNA is the only sequence kept; it has 51 bases, read in frame from the first base. Comment on this clone: The antigen it binds to is not known. No clone much larger than this one lies a single base away; base qualities are absent.

Read against the paper, the sample's time point label means: before anti-PD-1 therapy. Genomic DNA extracted from tumor biopsies or peripheral blood was used for bulk TCRbeta sequencing, with input ranging from about 616 ng to 6,500 ng. Every patient was a poor candidate for surgical resection and had histologically proven advanced or metastatic basal or squamous cell carcinoma. Of the approximately twelve patients making up the basal cell carcinoma cohort, seven or eight underwent bulk tumor TCR sequencing. Deep TCRbeta sequencing was performed with the immunoSEQ platform. The published analysis was carried out like this. Only productive rearrangements were exported from the immunoSEQ Analyzer for downstream analysis. T cell phenotypes were assigned to bulk TCRbeta clonotypes by matching to single-cell RNA+TCR-seq clones sharing the same TCRbeta sequence. Clone enrichment in tumor was calculated as tumor frequency divided by PBMC frequency from bulk TCR sequencing. GLIPH was used to sort TCRs into specificity groups, which are clusters of distinct TCRs that likely recognize common antigens through shared CDR3 motifs. Imported from immuneACCESS, the table was reduced by TCRdb to in-frame sequences with V and J called. These copies leave out some clones; in studies compared against another copy, an unresolved V gene accounts for under half, and the cause of the remainder is not known. V and J calls and clone size are copied from that table; D and trimming were computed from the DNA. For this sample there are approximately 35,000 clones; roughly 78% appear just once. The top ten constitute more than 30% of the sample.

The receptor was derived from a human donor with basal cell carcinoma. Here the sequenced sample was PBMCs, taken before anti-PD-1 treatment. The sequence links TRBV20-1 to TRBJ2-2; TRBD2 lines up with 7 middle nucleotides. In nucleotides, the sequence is TGCAGTGCTAGTCGGTTCCAGCGGGACGCGAACACCGGGGAGCTGTTTTTT. Translation gives CSASRFQRDANTGELFF.